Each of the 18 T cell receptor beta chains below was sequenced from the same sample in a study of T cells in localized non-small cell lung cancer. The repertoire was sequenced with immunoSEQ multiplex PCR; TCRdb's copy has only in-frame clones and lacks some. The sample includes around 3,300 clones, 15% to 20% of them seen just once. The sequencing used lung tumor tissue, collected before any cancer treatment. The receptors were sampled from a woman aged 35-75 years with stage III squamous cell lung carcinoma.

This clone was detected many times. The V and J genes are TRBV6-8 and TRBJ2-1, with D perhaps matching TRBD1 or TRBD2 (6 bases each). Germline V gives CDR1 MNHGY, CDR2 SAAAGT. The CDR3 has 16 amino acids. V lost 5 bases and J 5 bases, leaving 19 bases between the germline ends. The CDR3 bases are TGTGCCAGCAGTAACCGGGGGACAATTCTCAACAATGAGCAGTTCTTC. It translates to CASSNRGTILNNEQFF.

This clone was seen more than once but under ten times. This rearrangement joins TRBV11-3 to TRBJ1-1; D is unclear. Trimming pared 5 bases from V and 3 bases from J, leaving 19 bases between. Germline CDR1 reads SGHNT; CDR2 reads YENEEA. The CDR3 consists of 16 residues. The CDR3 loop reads CASSIGSTDPYTEAFF. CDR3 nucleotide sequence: TGTGCCAGCAGCATAGGGTCGACGGATCCATACACTGAAGCTTTCTTT.

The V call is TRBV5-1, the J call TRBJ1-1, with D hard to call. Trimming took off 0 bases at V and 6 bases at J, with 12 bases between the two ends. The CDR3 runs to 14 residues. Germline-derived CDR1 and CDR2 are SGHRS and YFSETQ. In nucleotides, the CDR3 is TGCGCCAGCAGCTTGGCCTTCACGGCGGCTGAAGCTTTCTTT. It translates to CASSLAFTAAEAFF.

The DNA for the CDR3 is TGTGCCTGGAGTCTTCCCGGGACTAGCAGGTTCAATGAGCAGTTCTTC. Residues: CAWSLPGTSRFNEQFF. This chain connects TRBV30 to TRBJ2-1; 9 bases line up with TRBD2. The V gene end was trimmed by 2 bases and the J gene end by 6 bases; junction bases not matched to a gene: 11. CDR1 is GTSNPN, CDR2 SVGIG, per germline (reference sequence). This CDR3 has 16 amino acids.

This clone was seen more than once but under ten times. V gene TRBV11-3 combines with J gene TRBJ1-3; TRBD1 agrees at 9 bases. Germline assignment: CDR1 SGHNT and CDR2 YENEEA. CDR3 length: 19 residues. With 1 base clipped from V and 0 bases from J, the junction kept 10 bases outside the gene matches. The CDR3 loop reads CASSLVAVRGQGSGNTIYF. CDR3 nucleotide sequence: TGTGCCAGCAGCTTAGTCGCAGTGAGGGGACAGGGCTCTGGAAACACCATATATTTT.

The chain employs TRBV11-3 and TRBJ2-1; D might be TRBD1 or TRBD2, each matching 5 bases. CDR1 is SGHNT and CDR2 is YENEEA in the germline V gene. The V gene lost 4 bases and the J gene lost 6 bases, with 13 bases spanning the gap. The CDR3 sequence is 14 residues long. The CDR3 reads CASSSAGTVNEQFF. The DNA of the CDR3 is TGTGCCAGCAGCTCCGCCGGGACGGTCAATGAGCAGTTCTTC.

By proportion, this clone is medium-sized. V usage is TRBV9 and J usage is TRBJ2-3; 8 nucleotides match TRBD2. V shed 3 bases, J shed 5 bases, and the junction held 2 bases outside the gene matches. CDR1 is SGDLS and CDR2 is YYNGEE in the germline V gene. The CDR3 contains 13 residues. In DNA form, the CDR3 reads TGTGCCAGCAGCGATAGCGGGATAGATACGCAGTATTTT. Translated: CASSDSGIDTQYF. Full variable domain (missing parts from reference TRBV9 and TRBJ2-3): DSGVTQTPKHLITATGQRVTLRCSPRSGDLSVYWYQQSLDQGLQFLIQYYNGEERAKGNILERFSAQQFPDLHSELNLSSLELGDSALYFCASSDSGIDTQYFGPGTRLTVL.

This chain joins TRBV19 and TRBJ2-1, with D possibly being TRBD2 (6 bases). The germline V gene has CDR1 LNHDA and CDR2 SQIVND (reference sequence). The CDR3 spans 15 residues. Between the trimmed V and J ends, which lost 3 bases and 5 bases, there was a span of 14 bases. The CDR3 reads CASSMGLDWDNEQFF. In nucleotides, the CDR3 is TGTGCCAGTAGTATGGGACTGGACTGGGACAATGAGCAGTTCTTC.

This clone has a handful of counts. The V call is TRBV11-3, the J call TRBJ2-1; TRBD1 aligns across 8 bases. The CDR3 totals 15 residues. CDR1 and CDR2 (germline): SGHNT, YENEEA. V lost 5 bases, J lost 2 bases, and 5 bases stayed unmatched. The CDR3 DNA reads TGTGCCAGCAGCCCCCGACAGGGGCCCTACAATGAGCAGTTCTTC. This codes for CASSPRQGPYNEQFF. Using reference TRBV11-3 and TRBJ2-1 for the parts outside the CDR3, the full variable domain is EAGVVQSPRYKIIEKKQPVAFWCNPISGHNTLYWYLQNLGQGPELLIRYENEEAVDDSQLPKDRFSAERLKGVDSTLKIQPAELGDSAVYLCASSPRQGPYNEQFFGPGTRLTVL.

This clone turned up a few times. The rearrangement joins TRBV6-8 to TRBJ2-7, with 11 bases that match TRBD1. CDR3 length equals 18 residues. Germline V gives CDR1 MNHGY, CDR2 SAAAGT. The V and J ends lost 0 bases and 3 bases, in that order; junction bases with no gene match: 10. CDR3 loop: CASSYSGQGAGALYEQYF. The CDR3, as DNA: TGTGCCAGCAGTTACTCAGGACAGGGGGCAGGCGCCCTCTACGAGCAGTACTTC.

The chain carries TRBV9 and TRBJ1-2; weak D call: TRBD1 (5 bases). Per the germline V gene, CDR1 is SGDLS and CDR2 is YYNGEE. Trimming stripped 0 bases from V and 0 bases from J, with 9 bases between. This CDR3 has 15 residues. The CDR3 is CASSVDGGANYGYTF. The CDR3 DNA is TGTGCCAGCAGCGTAGACGGGGGAGCTAACTATGGCTACACCTTC.

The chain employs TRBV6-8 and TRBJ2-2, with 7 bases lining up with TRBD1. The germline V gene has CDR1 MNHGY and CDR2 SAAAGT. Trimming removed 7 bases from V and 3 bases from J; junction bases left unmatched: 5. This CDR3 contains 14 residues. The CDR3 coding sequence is TGTGCCAGCATAAGAGACAGGGACACCGGGGAGCTGTTTTTT. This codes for CASIRDRDTGELFF.

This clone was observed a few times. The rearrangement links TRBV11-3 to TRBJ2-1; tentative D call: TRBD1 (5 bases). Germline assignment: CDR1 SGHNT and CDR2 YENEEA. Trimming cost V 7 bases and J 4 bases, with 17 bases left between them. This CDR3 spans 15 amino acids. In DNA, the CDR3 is TGTGCCAGCACCCTCGAAGGGGCTAGGTACAATGAGCAGTTCTTC. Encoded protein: CASTLEGARYNEQFF.

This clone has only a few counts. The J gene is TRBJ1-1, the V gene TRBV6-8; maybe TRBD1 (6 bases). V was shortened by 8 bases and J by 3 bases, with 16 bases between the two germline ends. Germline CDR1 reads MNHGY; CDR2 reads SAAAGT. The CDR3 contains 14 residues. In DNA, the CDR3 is TGTGCCAGCCGAACCCAGGGGATTTACACTGAAGCTTTCTTT. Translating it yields CASRTQGIYTEAFF.

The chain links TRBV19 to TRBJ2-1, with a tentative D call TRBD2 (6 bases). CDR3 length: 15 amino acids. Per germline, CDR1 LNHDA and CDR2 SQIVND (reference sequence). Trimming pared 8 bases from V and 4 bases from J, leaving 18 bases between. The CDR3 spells CASSPLWGEYNEQFF. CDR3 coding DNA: TGTGCCAGTTCACCCTTATGGGGGGAGTACAATGAGCAGTTCTTC.

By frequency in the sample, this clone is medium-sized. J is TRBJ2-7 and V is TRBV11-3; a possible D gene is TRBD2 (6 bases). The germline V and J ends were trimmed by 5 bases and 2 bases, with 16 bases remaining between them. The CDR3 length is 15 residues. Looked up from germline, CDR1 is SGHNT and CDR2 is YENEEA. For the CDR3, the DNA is TGTGCCAGCAGCCCCTCAGTAGCGGAGACCTACGAGCAGTACTTC. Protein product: CASSPSVAETYEQYF.

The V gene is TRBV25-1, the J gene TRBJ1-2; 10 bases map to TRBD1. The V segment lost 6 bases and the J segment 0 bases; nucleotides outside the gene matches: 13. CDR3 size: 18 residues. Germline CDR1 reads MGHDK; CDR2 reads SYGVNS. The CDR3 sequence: CASSGKWDRGLANYGYTF. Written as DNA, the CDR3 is TGTGCCAGCAGCGGAAAGTGGGACAGGGGTCTAGCTAACTATGGCTACACCTTC.

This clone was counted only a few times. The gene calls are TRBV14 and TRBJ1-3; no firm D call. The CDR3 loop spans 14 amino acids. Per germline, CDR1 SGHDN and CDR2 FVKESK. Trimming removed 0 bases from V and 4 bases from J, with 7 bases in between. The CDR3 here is CASSQEGKGNTIYF. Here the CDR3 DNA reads TGTGCCAGCAGCCAAGAGGGAAAAGGAAACACCATATATTTT.